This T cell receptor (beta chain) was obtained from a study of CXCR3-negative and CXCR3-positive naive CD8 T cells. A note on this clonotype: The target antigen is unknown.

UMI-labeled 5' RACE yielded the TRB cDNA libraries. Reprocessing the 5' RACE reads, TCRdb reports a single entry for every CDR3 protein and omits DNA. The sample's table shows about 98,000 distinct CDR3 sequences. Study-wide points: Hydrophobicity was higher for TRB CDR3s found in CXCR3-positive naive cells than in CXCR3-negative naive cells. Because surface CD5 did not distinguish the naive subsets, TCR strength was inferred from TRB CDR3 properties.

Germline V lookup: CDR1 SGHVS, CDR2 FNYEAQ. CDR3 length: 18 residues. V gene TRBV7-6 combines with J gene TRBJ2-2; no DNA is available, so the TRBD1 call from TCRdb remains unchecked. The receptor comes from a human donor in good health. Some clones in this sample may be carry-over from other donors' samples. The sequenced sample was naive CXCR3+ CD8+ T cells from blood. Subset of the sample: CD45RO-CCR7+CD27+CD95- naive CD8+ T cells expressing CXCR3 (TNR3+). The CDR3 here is CASSRPDEGQLNTGELFF.